This T cell receptor (beta chain) was identified in a study of T cell repertoires in cytomegalovirus infection. The overall study: Public TCR beta signature analysis indicated the presence of both CMV infection and matching HLA type. Findings and caveats of the study: The study found HLA-C-restricted CMV-specific TCR beta clonotypes dominating the ex vivo response.

TCRdb fed the reads into MiXCR, producing one record per CDR3 protein. The sample carries 310,000 or so distinct CDR3 sequences, around 9.6% recorded once. The CDR3 covers 13 residues. The germline V gene has CDR1 DFQATT and CDR2 SNEGSKA (reference sequence). V lost 0 bases, J lost 8 bases, and 10 bases lay in between. This clonotype was found many times. The antigen remains undetermined. The chain combines TRBV20-1 with TRBJ1-4, with no clear D. This TCR was recovered from a human donor in good health (CMV status not recorded). Some clones in this sample may be carry-over from other donors' samples. Sequenced: PBMCs. The CDR3 DNA sequence: TGCAGTGCTAGAGATAGACCAAAAGAAAAACTGTTTTTT. As protein: CSARDRPKEKLFF.